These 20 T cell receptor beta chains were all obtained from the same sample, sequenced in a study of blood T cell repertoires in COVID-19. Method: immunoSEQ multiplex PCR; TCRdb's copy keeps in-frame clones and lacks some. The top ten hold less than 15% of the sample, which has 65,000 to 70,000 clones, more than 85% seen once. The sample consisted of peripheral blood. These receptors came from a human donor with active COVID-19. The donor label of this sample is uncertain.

The CDR3 DNA reads TGCGCCAGCAGCTTGGCCCCACCGGGACAGGCCAGCTCTGGGGCCAACGTCCTGACTTTC. This gives the protein CASSLAPPGQASSGANVLTF. The chain links TRBV5-1 to TRBJ2-6; 8 bases fit TRBD1. CDR1 is SGHRS and CDR2 is YFSETQ in the germline V gene. V gave up 0 bases and J gave up 0 bases; unmatched junction bases: 11. There are 20 residues in the CDR3.

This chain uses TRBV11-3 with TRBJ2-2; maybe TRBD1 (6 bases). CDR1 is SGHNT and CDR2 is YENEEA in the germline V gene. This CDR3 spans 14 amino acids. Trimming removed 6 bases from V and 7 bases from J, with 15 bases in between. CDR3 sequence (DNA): TGTGCCAGCAGTCTACAGGGTTGGGGCGGGGAGCTGTTTTTT. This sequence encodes CASSLQGWGGELFF. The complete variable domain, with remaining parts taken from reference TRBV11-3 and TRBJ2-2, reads EAGVVQSPRYKIIEKKQPVAFWCNPISGHNTLYWYLQNLGQGPELLIRYENEEAVDDSQLPKDRFSAERLKGVDSTLKIQPAELGDSAVYLCASSLQGWGGELFFGEGSRLTVL.

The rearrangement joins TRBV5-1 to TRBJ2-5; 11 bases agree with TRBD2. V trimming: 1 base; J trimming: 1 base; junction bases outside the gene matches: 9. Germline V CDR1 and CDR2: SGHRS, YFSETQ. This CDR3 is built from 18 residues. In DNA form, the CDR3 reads TGCGCCAGCAGCTTGAGGTCAGGGACTAGCGGAGTCCAAGAGACCCAGTACTTC. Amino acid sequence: CASSLRSGTSGVQETQYF.

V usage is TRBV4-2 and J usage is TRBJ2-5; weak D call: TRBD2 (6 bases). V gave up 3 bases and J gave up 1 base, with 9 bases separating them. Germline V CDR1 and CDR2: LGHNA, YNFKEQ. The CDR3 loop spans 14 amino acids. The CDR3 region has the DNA TGTGCCAGCAGCCAGGCGGGATTCCAAGAGACCCAGTACTTC. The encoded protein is CASSQAGFQETQYF.

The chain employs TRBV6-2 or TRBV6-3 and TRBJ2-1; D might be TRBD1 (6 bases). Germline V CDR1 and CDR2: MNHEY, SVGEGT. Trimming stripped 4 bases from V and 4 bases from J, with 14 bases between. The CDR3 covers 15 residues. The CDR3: CASSFRQEIYNEQFF. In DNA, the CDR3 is TGTGCCAGCAGTTTCAGACAGGAGATATACAATGAGCAGTTCTTC.

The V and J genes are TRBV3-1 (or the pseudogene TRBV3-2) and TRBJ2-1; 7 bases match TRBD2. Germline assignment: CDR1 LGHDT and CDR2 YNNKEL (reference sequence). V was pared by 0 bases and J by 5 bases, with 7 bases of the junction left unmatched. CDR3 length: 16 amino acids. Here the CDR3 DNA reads TGTGCCAGCAGCCAAGATAGTCTAGCGGTAGACAATGAGCAGTTCTTC. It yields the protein CASSQDSLAVDNEQFF.

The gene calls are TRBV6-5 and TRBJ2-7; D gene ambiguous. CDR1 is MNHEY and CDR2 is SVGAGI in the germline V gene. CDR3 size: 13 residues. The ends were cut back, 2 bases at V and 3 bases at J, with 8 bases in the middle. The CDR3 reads CASSYLSGYEQYF. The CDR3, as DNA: TGTGCCAGCAGTTACCTTTCCGGCTACGAGCAGTACTTC.

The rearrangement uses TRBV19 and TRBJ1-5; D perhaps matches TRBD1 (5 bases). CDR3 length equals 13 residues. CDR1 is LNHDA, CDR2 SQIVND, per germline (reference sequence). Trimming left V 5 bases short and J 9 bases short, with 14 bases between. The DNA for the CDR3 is TGTGCCAGTAGTTTAACAGGCCAGCGGCCCCAGCATTTT. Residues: CASSLTGQRPQHF.

The CDR3 nucleotides are TGTGCCACCAGCAGAGGACTGAAACAAGAGACCCAGTACTTC. Amino acids: CATSRGLKQETQYF. This chain uses TRBV15 with TRBJ2-5, with unresolved D. V was cut by 1 base and J by 2 bases, with 8 bases left in between. Looked up from germline, CDR1 is LNHNV and CDR2 is YYDKDF (reference sequence). This CDR3 has 14 residues.

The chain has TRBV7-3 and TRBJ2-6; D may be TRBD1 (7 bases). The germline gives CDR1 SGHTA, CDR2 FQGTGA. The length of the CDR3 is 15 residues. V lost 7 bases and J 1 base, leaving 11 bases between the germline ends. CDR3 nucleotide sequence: TGTGCCAGCACCCAGGGGGGATCTGGGGCCAACGTCCTGACTTTC. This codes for CASTQGGSGANVLTF.

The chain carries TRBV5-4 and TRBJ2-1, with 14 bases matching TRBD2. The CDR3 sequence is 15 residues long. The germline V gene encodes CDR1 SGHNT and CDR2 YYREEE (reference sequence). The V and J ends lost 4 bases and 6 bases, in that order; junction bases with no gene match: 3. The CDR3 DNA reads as TGTGCCAGCAGCCGGGGACTAGCGGGAGTCAATGAGCAGTTCTTC. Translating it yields CASSRGLAGVNEQFF. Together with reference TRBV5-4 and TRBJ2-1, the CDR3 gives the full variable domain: ETGVTQSPTHLIKTRGQQVTLRCSSQSGHNTVSWYQQALGQGPQFIFQYYREEENGRGNFPPRFSGLQFPNYSSELNVNALELDDSALYLCASSRGLAGVNEQFFGPGTRLTVL.

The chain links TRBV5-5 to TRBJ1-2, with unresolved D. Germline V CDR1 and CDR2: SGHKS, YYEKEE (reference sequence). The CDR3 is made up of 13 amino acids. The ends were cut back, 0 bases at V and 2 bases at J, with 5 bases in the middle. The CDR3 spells CASSLGQNYGYTF. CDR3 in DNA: TGTGCCAGCAGCTTGGGACAAAACTATGGCTACACCTTC.

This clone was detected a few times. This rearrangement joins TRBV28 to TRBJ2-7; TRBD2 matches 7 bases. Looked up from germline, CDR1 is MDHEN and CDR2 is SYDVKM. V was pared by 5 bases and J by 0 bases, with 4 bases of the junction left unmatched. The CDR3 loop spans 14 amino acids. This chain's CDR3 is CASSPGTNSYEQYF. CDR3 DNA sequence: TGTGCCAGCAGTCCGGGGACTAACTCCTACGAGCAGTACTTC.

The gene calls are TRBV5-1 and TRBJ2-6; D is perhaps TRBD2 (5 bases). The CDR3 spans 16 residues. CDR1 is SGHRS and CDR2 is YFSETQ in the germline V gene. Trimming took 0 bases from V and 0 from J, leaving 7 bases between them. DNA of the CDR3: TGCGCCAGCAGCTTGGGGGAGAGCTCTGGGGCCAACGTCCTGACTTTC. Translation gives CASSLGESSGANVLTF.

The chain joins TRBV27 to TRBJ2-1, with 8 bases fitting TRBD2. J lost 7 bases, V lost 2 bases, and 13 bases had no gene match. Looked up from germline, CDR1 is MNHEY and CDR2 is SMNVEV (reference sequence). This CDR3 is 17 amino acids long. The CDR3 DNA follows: TGTGCCAGCAGTTTAGGCCTCGGGGGAGCGGGAGTTAATGAGCAGTTCTTC. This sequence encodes CASSLGLGGAGVNEQFF.

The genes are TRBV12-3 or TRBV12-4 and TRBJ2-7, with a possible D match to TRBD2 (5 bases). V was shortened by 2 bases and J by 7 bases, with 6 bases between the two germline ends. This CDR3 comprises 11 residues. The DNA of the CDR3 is TGTGCCAGCAGTTTATCGGGGGAGCAGTACTTC. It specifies CASSLSGEQYF.

As DNA, the CDR3 is TGTGCCAGCAGCAAAGCACATGAAACAGGAACCAATTCACCCCTCCACTTT. Protein: CASSKAHETGTNSPLHF. V gene TRBV21-1 combines with J gene TRBJ1-6; TRBD1 is the table's D call and was not checked against the DNA. TRBV21-1 is a documented pseudogene. The CDR3 totals 17 residues.

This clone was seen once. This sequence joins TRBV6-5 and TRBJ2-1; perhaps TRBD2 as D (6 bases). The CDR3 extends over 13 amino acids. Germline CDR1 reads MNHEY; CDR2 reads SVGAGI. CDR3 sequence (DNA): TGTGCGATAACGGGAGAGGCCTACAATGAGCAGTTCTTC. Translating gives CAITGEAYNEQFF.

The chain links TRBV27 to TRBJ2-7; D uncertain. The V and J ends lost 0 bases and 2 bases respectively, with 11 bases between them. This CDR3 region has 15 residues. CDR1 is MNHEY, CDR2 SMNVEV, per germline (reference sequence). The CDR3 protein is CASSLSPTPTYEQYF. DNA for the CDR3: TGTGCCAGCAGTTTATCCCCGACTCCTACCTACGAGCAGTACTTC.

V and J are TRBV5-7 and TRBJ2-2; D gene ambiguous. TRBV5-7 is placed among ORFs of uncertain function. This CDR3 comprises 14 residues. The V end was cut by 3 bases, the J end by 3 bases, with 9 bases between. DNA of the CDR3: TGTGCCAGCAGCTCCTCCCTCCACACCGGGGAGCTGTTTTTT. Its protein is CASSSSLHTGELFF.